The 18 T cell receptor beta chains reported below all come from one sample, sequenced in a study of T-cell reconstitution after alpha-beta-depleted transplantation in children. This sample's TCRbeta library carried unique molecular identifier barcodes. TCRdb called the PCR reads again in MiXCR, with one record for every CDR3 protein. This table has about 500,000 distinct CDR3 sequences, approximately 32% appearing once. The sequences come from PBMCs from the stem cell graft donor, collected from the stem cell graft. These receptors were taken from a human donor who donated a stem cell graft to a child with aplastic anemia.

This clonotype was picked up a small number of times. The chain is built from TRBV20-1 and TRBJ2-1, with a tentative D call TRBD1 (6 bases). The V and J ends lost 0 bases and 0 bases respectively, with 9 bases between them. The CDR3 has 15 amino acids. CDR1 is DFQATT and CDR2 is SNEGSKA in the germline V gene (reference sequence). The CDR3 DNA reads TGCAGTGCTAGAGATGGGGGCGGCTCCTACAATGAGCAGTTCTTC. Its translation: CSARDGGGSYNEQFF.

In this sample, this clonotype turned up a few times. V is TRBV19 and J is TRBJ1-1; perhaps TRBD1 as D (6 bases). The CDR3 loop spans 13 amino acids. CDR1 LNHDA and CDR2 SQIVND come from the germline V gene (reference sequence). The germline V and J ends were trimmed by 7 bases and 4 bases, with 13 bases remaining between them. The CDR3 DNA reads TGTGCCAGTATCTCGAGGGGGACCACTGAAGCTTTCTTT. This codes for CASISRGTTEAFF.

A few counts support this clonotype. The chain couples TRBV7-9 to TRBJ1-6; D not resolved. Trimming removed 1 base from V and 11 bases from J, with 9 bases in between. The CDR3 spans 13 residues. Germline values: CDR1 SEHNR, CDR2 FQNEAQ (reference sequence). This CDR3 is CASSLVVSAPLHF. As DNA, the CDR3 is TGTGCCAGCAGCTTAGTCGTGTCGGCACCCCTCCACTTT.

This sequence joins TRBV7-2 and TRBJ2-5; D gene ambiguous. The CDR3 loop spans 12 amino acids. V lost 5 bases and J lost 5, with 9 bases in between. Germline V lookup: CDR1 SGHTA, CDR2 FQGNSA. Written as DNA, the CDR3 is TGTGCCAGCAGCGCCCGGATCGAGACCCAGTACTTC. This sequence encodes CASSARIETQYF. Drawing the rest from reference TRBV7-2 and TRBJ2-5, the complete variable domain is GAGVSQSPSNKVTEKGKDVELRCDPISGHTALYWYRQSLGQGLEFLIYFQGNSAPDKSGLPSDRFSAERTGGSVSTLTIQRTQQEDSAVYLCASSARIETQYFGPGTRLLVL.

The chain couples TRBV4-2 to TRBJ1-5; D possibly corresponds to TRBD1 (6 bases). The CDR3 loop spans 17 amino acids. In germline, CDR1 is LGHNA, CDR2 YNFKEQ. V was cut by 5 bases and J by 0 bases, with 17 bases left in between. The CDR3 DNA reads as TGTGCCAGCAGCTACCGCGGGGGGCTTTATAGCAATCAGCCCCAGCATTTT. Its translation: CASSYRGGLYSNQPQHF.

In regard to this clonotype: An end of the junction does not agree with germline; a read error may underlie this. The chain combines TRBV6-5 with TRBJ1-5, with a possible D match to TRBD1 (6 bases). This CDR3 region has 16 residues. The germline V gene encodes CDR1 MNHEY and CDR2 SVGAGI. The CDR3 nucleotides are TGTGCCACCAGTTCCGGCAGGGGTTATAGCAATCAGCCCCAGCATTTT. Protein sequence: CATSSGRGYSNQPQHF.

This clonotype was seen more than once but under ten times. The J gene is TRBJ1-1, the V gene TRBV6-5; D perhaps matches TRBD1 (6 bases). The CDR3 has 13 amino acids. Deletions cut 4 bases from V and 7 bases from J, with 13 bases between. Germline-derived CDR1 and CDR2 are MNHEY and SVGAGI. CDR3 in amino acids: CASSSEQGSEAFF. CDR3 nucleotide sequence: TGTGCCAGCAGTTCTGAACAGGGAAGTGAAGCTTTCTTT.

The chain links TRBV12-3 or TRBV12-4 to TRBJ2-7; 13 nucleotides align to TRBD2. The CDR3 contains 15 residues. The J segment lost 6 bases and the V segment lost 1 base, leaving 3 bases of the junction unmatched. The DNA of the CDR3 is TGTGCCAGCAGTTTAGGACTAGCGGGAGGTGGCGAGCAGTACTTC. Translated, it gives CASSLGLAGGGEQYF.

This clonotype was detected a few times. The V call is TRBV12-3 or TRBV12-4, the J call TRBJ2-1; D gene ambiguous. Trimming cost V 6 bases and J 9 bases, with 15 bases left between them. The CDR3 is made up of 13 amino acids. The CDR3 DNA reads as TGTGCCAGCAGCCCTGGCCGCCTAGTTGAGCAGTTCTTC. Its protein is CASSPGRLVEQFF.

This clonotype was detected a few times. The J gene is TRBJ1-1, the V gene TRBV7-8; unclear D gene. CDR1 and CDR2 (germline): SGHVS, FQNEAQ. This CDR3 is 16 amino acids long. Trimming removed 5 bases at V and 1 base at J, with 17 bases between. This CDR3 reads CASSHRGPPENTEAFF. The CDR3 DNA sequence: TGTGCCAGCAGCCACCGAGGTCCACCAGAGAACACTGAAGCTTTCTTT. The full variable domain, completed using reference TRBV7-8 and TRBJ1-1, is GAGVSQSPRYKVAKRGQDVALRCDPISGHVSLFWYQQALGQGPEFLTYFQNEAQLDKSGLPSDRFFAERPEGSVSTLKIQRTQQEDSAVYLCASSHRGPPENTEAFFGQGTRLTVV.

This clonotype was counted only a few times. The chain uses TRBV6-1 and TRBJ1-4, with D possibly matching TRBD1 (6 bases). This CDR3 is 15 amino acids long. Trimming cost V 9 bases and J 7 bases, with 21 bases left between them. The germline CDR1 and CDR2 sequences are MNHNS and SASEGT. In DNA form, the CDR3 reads TGTGCCAGTAGCAGGGCCACCGGGACACTTGAAAAACTGTTTTTT. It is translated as CASSRATGTLEKLFF.

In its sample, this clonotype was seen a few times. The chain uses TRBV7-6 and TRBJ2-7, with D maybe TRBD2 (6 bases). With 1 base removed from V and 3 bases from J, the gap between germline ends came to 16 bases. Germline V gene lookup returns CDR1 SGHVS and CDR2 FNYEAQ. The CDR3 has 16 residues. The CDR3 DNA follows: TGTGCCAGCAGCTTAGAGGTCGGGGGAGAAGGCTACGAGCAGTACTTC. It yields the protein CASSLEVGGEGYEQYF.

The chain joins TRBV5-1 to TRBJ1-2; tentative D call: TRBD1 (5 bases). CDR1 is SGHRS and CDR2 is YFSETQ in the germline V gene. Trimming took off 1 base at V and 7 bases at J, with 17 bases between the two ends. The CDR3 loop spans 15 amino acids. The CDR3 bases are TGCGCCAGCAGCTTGAGGGACCCAAGAAGCGTTGGCTACACCTTC. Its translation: CASSLRDPRSVGYTF.

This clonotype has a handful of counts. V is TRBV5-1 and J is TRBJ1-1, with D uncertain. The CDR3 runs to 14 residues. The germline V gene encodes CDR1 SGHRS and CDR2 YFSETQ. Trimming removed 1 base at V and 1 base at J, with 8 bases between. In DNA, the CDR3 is TGCGCCAGCAGCTTGACTGTCGGGAACACTGAAGCTTTCTTT. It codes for CASSLTVGNTEAFF.

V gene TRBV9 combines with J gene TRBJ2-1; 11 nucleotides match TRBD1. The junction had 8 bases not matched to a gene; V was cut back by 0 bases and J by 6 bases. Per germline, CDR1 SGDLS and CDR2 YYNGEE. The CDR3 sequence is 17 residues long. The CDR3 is CASSVAPGTGGFNEQFF. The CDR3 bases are TGTGCCAGCAGCGTAGCCCCCGGGACAGGGGGGTTCAATGAGCAGTTCTTC. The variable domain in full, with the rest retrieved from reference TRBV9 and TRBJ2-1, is DSGVTQTPKHLITATGQRVTLRCSPRSGDLSVYWYQQSLDQGLQFLIQYYNGEERAKGNILERFSAQQFPDLHSELNLSSLELGDSALYFCASSVAPGTGGFNEQFFGPGTRLTVL.

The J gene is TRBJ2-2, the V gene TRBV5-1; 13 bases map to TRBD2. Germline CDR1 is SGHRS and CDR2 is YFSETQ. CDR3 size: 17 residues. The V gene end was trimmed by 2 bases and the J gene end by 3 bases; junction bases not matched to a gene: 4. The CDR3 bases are TGCGCCAGCAGCTTTGGGACTAGCGGGACCCACACCGGGGAGCTGTTTTTT. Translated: CASSFGTSGTHTGELFF.

DNA of the CDR3: TGTGCCAGCAGCCCCCTGGGACTAGCGGGAGCCGGCACCGGGGAGCTGTTTTTT. Translating it yields CASSPLGLAGAGTGELFF. The V gene is TRBV9, the J gene TRBJ2-2, with TRBD2 identical over 14 bases. CDR1 and CDR2 from the germline V gene are SGDLS and YYNGEE. The J segment lost 4 bases and the V segment lost 4 bases, leaving 9 bases of the junction unmatched. The CDR3 consists of 18 residues.

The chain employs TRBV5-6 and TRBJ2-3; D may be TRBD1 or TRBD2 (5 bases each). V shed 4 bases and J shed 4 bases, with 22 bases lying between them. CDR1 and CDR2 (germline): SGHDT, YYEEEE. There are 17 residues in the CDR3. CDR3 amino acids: CASSLRLTLDRADTQYF. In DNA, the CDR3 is TGTGCCAGCAGCCTTCGACTAACCCTTGACAGAGCAGATACGCAGTATTTT.